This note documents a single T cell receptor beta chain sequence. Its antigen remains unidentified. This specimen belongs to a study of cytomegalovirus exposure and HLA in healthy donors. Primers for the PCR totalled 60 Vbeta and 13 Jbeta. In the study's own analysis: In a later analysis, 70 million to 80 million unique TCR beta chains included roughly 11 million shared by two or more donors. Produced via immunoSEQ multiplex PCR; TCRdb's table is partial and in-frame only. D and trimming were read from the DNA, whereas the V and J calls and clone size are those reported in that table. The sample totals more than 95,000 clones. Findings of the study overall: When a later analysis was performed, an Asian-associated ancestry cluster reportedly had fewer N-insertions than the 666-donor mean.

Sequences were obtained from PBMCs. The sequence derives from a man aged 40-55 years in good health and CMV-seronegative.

The CDR3 loop is CASSSPGVGTGELFF. In DNA, the CDR3 is TGCGCCAGCAGCTCCCCGGGGGTAGGCACCGGGGAGCTGTTTTTT. The chain has TRBV5-1 and TRBJ2-2; D may be TRBD2 (6 bases). V was pared by 3 bases and J by 4 bases, with 13 bases between. This CDR3 spans 15 amino acids. Germline V gives CDR1 SGHRS, CDR2 YFSETQ.